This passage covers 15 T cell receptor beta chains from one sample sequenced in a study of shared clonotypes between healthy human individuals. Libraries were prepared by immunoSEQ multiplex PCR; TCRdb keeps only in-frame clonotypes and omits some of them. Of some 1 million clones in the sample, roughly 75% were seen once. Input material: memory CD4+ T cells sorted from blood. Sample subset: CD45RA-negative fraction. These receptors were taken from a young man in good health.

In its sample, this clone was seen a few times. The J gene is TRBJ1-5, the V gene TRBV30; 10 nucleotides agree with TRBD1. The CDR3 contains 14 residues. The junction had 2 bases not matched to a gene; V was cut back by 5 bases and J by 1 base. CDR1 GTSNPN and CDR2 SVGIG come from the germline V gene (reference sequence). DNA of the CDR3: TGTGCCTGGGGACAGGGGGTCAGCAATCAGCCCCAGCATTTT. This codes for CAWGQGVSNQPQHF.

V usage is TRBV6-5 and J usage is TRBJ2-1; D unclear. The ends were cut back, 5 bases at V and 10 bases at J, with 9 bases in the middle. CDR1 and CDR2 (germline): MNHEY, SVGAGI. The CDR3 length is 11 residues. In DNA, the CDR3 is TGTGCCAGCAGTCAAGTAGGAGAGCAGTTCTTC. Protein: CASSQVGEQFF.

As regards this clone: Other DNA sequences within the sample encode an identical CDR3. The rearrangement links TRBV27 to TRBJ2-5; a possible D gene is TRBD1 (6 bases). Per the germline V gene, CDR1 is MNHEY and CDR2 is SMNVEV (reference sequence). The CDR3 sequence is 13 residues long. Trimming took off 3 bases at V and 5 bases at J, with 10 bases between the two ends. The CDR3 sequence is CASSFRGGETQYF. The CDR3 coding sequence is TGTGCCAGCAGTTTCAGGGGCGGGGAGACCCAGTACTTC.

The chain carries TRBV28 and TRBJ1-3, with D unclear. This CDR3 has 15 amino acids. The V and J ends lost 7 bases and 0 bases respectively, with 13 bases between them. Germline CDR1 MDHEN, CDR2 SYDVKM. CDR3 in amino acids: CASTSRAFSGNTIYF. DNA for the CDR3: TGTGCCAGCACTTCCCGGGCCTTCTCTGGAAACACCATATATTTT.

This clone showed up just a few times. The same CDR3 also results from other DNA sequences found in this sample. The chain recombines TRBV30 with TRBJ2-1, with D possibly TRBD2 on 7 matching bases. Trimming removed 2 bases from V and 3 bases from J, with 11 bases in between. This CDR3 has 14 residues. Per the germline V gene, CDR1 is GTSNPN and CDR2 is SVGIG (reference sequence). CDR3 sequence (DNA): TGTGCCTGGAGTTCGGGGGGCCTCTACAATGAGCAGTTCTTC. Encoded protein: CAWSSGGLYNEQFF.

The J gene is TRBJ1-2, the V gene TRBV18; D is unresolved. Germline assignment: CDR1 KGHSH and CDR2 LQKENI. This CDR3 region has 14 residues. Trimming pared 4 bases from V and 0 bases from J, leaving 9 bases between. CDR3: CASSHLGSNYGYTF. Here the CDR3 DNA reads TGTGCCAGCTCACATTTAGGTTCTAACTATGGCTACACCTTC.

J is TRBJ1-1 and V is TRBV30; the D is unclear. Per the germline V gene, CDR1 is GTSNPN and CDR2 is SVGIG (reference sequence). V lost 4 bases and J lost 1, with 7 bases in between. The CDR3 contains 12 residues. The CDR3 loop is CAWKGQNTEAFF. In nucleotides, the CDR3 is TGTGCCTGGAAAGGGCAGAACACTGAAGCTTTCTTT.

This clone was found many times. The CDR3 DNA reads as TGTGCCAGCAGCCCCCCGGGGGAGACCCAGTACTTC. Residues: CASSPPGETQYF. The chain is built from TRBV7-6 and TRBJ2-5, with D possibly being TRBD2 (5 bases). The CDR3 is 12 residues long. V lost 5 bases to trimming and J lost 5 bases, with 9 bases between them. Germline V lookup: CDR1 SGHVS, CDR2 FNYEAQ.

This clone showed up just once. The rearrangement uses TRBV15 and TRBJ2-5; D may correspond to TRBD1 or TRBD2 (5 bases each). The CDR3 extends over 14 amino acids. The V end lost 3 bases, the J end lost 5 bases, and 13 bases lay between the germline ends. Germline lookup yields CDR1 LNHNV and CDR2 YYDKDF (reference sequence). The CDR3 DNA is TGTGCCACCAGCAGTGGGGGTAAGGGGGAGACCCAGTACTTC. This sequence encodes CATSSGGKGETQYF.

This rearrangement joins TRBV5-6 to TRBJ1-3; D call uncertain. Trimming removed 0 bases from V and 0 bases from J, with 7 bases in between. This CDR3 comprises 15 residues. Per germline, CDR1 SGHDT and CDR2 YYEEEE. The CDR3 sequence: CASSLVAASGNTIYF. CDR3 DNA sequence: TGTGCCAGCAGCTTGGTGGCAGCCTCTGGAAACACCATATATTTT.

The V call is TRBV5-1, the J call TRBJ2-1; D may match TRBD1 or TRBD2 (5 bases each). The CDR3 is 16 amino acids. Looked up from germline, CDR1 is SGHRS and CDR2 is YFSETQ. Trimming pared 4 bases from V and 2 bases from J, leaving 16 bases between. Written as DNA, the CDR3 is TGCGCCAGCAGCCTGGCTAGTGGGGGAGCCTACAATGAGCAGTTCTTC. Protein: CASSLASGGAYNEQFF.

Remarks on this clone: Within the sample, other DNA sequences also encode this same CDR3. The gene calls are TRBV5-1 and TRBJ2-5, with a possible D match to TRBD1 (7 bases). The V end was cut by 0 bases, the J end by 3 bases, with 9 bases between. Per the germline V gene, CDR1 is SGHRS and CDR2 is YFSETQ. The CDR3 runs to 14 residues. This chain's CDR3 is CASSLGGTEETQYF. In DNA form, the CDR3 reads TGCGCCAGCAGCTTGGGCGGGACAGAAGAGACCCAGTACTTC.

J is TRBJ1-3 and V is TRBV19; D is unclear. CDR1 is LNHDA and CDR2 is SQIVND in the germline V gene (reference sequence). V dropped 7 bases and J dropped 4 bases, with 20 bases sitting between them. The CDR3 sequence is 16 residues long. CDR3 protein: CASIIGTEIVGNTIYF. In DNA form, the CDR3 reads TGTGCCAGTATCATAGGTACCGAAATCGTAGGAAACACCATATATTTT.

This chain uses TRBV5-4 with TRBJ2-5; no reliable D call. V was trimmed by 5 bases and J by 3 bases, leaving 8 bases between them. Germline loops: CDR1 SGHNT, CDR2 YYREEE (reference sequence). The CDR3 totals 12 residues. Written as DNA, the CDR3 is TGTGCCAGCAGTTTTCCAAAAGAGACCCAGTACTTC. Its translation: CASSFPKETQYF.

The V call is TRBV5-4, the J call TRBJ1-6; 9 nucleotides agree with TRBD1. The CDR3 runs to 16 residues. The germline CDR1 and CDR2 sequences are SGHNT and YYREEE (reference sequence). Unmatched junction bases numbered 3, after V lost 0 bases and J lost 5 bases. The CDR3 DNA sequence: TGTGCCAGCAGCTTGGGAGGACAGGGGAATAATTCACCCCTCCACTTT. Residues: CASSLGGQGNNSPLHF.